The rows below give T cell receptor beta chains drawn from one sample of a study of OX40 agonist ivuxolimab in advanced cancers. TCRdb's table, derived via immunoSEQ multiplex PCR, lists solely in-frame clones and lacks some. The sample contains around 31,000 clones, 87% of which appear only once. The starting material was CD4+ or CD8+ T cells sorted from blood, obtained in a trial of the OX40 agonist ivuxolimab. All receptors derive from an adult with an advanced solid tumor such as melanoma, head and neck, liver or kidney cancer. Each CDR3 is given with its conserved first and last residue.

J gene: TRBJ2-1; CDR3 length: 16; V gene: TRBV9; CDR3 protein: CASSVEDRGSYNEQFF
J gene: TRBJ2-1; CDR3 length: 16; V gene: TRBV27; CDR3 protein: CASSYSQGGFYNEQFF
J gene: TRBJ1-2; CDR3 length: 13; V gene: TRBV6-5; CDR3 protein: CASSYGGIYGYTF
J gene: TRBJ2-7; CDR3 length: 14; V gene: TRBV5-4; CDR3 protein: CASSRGEGYYEQHF
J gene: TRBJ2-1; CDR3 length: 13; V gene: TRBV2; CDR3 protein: CALSGRSYNEQFF
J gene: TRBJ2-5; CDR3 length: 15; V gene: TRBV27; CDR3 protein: CASSLTSGPAETQYF
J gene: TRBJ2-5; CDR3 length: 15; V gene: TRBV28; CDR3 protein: CASSQGQLRGETQYF
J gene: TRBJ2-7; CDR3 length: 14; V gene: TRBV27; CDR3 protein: CASSPQGQPYEQYF
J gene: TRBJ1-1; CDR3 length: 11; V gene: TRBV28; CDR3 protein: CASRSIREAFF
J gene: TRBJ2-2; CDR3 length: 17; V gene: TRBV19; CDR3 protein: CASSRPNRGVDTGELFF
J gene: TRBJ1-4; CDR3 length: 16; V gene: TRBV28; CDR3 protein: CASSLLGEGATEKLFF
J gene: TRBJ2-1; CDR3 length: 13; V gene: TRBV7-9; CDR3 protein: CASSLVGGNEQFF
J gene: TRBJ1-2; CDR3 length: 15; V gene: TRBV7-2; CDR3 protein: CASSFRDTDAYGYTF
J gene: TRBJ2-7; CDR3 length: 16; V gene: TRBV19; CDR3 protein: CASSSWTSGGTYEQYF
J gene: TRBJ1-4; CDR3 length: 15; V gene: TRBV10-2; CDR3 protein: CASSDREAGVEKLFF
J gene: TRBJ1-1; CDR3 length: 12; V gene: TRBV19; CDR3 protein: CATGQGGTEAFF
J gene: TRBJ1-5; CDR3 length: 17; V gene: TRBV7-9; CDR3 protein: CASSFEASLISNQPQHF
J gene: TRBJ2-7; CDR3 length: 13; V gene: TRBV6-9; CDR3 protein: CASSWAVSYEQYF
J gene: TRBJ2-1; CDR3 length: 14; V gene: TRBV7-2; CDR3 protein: CASSLVHTGGLQFF
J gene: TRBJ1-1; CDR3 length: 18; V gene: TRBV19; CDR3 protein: CASRGVSRQKFMNTEAFF
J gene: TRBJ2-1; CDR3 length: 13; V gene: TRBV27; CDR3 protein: CASTGEGPHEQFF
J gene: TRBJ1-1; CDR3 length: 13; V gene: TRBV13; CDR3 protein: CASSLGGHAEAFF
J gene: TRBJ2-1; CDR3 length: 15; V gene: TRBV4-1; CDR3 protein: CASARGTGDYNEQFF
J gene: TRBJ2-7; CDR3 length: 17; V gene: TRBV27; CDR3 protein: CASSLFGGRAIPYEQYF
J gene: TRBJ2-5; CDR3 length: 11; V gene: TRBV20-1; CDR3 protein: CSAREVADQYF
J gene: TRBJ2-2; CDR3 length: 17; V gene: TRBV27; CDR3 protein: CASSLFGGLGNTGELFF
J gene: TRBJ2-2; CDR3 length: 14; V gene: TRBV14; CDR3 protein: CASSPRPYTGELFF
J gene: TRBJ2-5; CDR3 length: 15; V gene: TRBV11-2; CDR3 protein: CASSSPKGVVQTQYF
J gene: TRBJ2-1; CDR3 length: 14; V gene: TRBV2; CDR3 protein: CANHKGYGGNEQFF
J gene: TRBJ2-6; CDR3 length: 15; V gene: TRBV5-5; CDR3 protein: CASSLMRVGANVLTF
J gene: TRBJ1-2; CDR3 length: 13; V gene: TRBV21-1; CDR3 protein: CASSINYRHGYTF
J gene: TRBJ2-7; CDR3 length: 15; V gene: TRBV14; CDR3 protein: CASSHLTGTSYEQYF
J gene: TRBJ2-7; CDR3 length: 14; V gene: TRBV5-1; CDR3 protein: CASSLGHTSYEQYF
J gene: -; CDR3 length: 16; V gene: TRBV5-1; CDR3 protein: CASSLNPGGPPYEQYF
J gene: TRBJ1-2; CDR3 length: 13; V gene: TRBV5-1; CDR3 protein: CASTSDRTYGYTF
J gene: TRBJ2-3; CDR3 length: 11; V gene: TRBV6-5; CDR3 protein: CASGDSQSEYF